Each of the 21 T cell receptor beta chains below was sequenced from the same sample in a study of spatial heterogeneity in lung cancer. As to time point: sample taken at primary tumor resection. Material for sequencing was whole RNA from tumor, nontumor lung or frozen PBMC, left unsorted. TCRdb fed the 5' RACE reads into MiXCR, producing one record per CDR3 protein. There are tens of thousands of distinct CDR3 sequences in the sample; over 9.5% occur only once, and about two fifths lies in the top ten. The specimen was PBMCs, collected at surgery. These receptors all stem from a male donor with early-stage non-small cell lung cancer.

The table lists this clonotype with a few counts. V and J are TRBV7-9 and TRBJ2-2, with 7 bases aligning to TRBD1. V shed 2 bases, J shed 4 bases, and the junction held 13 bases outside the gene matches. There are 18 residues in the CDR3. CDR1 is SEHNR and CDR2 is FQNEAQ in the germline V gene (reference sequence). CDR3 protein: CASSLRRQGGPGTGELFF. The CDR3 coding sequence is TGTGCCAGCAGCTTAAGGCGACAGGGTGGCCCGGGCACCGGGGAGCTGTTTTTT.

This clonotype appeared a few times. J is TRBJ2-3 and V is TRBV7-9; D ambiguous. The germline V and J ends were trimmed by 5 bases and 6 bases, with 6 bases remaining between them. The CDR3 consists of 11 residues. The germline CDR1 and CDR2 sequences are SEHNR and FQNEAQ (reference sequence). The CDR3 is CASSISDTQYF. In DNA, the CDR3 is TGTGCCAGCAGCATCAGCGATACGCAGTATTTT.

This clonotype has more than one count but fewer than ten. This chain links TRBV7-8 with TRBJ2-3; 13 nucleotides line up with TRBD2. The germline V gene encodes CDR1 SGHVS and CDR2 FQNEAQ. V lost 5 bases and J lost 4; bases outside the gene matches: 6. The CDR3 sequence is 16 residues long. DNA for the CDR3: TGTGCCAGCAGCGAACGACTAGCGGGAGGACCAGATACGCAGTATTTT. It yields the protein CASSERLAGGPDTQYF.

In its sample, this clonotype was seen a few times. The chain joins TRBV7-9 to TRBJ2-3, with 9 bases identical to TRBD1. CDR1 and CDR2 (germline): SEHNR, FQNEAQ (reference sequence). V lost 5 bases, J lost 1 base, and 10 bases stayed unmatched. This CDR3 comprises 17 residues. CDR3 nucleotide sequence: TGTGCCAGCAGCCCGACAGGGGGGTTTGCTGGCACAGATACGCAGTATTTT. Translating it yields CASSPTGGFAGTDTQYF.

This clonotype was counted many times. J is TRBJ2-7 and V is TRBV27, with D possibly being TRBD1 (6 bases). Per germline, CDR1 MNHEY and CDR2 SMNVEV (reference sequence). The length of the CDR3 is 13 residues. V lost 4 bases and J lost 0, with 7 bases in between. CDR3 bases: TGTGCCAGCAGTTCAGGGGACTCCTACGAGCAGTACTTC. Its translation is CASSSGDSYEQYF.

In its sample, this clonotype was seen a few times. The rearrangement joins TRBV6-2 or TRBV6-3 to TRBJ2-1; 9 bases match TRBD2. V lost 6 bases, J lost 12 bases, and 12 bases stayed unmatched. This CDR3 contains 14 residues. In germline, CDR1 is MNHEY, CDR2 SVGEGT. CDR3 protein: CASRSAGGGAAQFF. The CDR3 nucleotides read TGTGCCAGCAGATCGGCCGGCGGGGGGGCCGCGCAGTTCTTC.

V usage is TRBV6-5 and J usage is TRBJ1-4; TRBD1 might be the D (6 bases). The germline V and J ends were trimmed by 2 bases and 14 bases, with 12 bases remaining between them. Germline V CDR1 and CDR2: MNHEY, SVGAGI. The CDR3 is made up of 12 amino acids. CDR3 in amino acids: CASSYKGGGLFF. CDR3 DNA sequence: TGTGCCAGCAGTTACAAGGGAGGGGGTCTGTTTTTT.

The table lists this clonotype with a few counts. This sequence joins TRBV6-1 and TRBJ2-7; either TRBD1 or TRBD2 may supply D (6 bases each). Per germline, CDR1 MNHNS and CDR2 SASEGT. The CDR3 spans 16 residues. Deletions cut 6 bases from V and 1 base from J, with 19 bases between. In nucleotides, the CDR3 is TGTGCCAGCAGCCGAGAAGGGGGGCGAGGATCCTACGAGCAGTACTTC. Its protein product is CASSREGGRGSYEQYF.

In its sample, this clonotype was seen many times. CDR3 nucleotide sequence: TGTGCCAGCAGAGGTAGCAATAGGGACCGGAGGGCCTACGAGCAGTACTTC. This translates into CASRGSNRDRRAYEQYF. V is TRBV27 and J is TRBJ2-7, with D perhaps matching TRBD2 (6 bases). Trimming stripped 6 bases from V and 2 bases from J, with 23 bases between. This CDR3 spans 17 amino acids. CDR1 is MNHEY and CDR2 is SMNVEV in the germline V gene (reference sequence).

There are many counts of this clonotype. The V and J genes are TRBV20-1 and TRBJ1-2; the match to TRBD1 covers 7 bases. CDR1 DFQATT and CDR2 SNEGSKA come from the germline V gene (reference sequence). V shed 0 bases and J 7 bases; nucleotides not matched to a gene: 8. CDR3 size: 14 residues. The CDR3 bases are TGCAGTGCTAGAGAACCAGGGGGATGGTCTGGCTACACCTTC. It encodes CSAREPGGWSGYTF.

The rearrangement joins TRBV10-3 to TRBJ2-2; 14 nucleotides match TRBD2. This CDR3 has 17 amino acids. In germline, CDR1 is ENHRY, CDR2 SYGVKD. V shed 8 bases, J shed 0 bases, and the junction held 5 bases outside the gene matches. In DNA, the CDR3 is TGTGCCATCGCCCCGGGACTAGCGGGAGCGAACACCGGGGAGCTGTTTTTT. It yields the protein CAIAPGLAGANTGELFF.

This clonotype was observed a few times. The chain combines TRBV29-1 with TRBJ2-1; TRBD2 might be the D (6 bases). The CDR3 spans 15 residues. Germline V lookup: CDR1 SQVTM, CDR2 ANQGSEA. Trimming took 5 bases from V and 0 from J, leaving 14 bases between them. CDR3 sequence reads: CSVRLSGSSYNEQFF. The CDR3 coding sequence is TGCAGCGTTCGTCTGTCCGGGAGCTCCTACAATGAGCAGTTCTTC.

This clonotype was seen a handful of times. The chain joins TRBV7-8 to TRBJ2-2; perhaps TRBD2 as D (5 bases). This CDR3 is 16 amino acids long. The germline V and J ends were trimmed by 1 base and 2 bases, with 11 bases remaining between them. The germline V gene encodes CDR1 SGHVS and CDR2 FQNEAQ. CDR3: CASSLVTGFNTGELFF. CDR3 nucleotide sequence: TGTGCCAGCAGCTTAGTCACGGGGTTTAACACCGGGGAGCTGTTTTTT.

V is TRBV12-3 or TRBV12-4 and J is TRBJ1-1; D might be TRBD1 (6 bases). V lost 5 bases to trimming and J lost 3 bases, with 16 bases between them. This CDR3 spans 15 amino acids. CDR3 loop: CASSPGGARDTEAFF. CDR3 nucleotides: TGTGCCAGCAGTCCTGGGGGGGCGCGGGACACTGAAGCTTTCTTT.

This clonotype was found a few times. The genes are TRBV20-1 and TRBJ2-6, with 12 bases identical to TRBD1. In germline, CDR1 is DFQATT, CDR2 SNEGSKA (reference sequence). This CDR3 region has 21 residues. The ends lost 1 base at V and 1 base at J; junction bases unmatched: 14. The CDR3 here is CSARVSPGTGGYLSGANVLTF. The CDR3 nucleotides are TGCAGTGCTAGAGTTTCCCCCGGGACAGGGGGCTACCTATCTGGGGCCAACGTCCTGACTTTC.

This clonotype was counted a few times. The CDR3 region has the DNA TGTGCCAGCACCAACATCCTAGCGGGAGGCAACAATGAGCAGTTCTTC. This encodes CASTNILAGGNNEQFF. J is TRBJ2-1 and V is TRBV28; 11 positions agree with TRBD2. V lost 7 bases and J lost 5; bases outside the gene matches: 10. The CDR3 is 16 residues long. The V gene's germline CDR1 is MDHEN and CDR2 SYDVKM. Using reference TRBV28 and TRBJ2-1 for the parts outside the CDR3, the full variable domain is DVKVTQSSRYLVKRTGEKVFLECVQDMDHENMFWYRQDPGLGLRLIYFSYDVKMKEKGDIPEGYSVSREKKERFSLILESASTNQTSMYLCASTNILAGGNNEQFFGPGTRLTVL.

V usage is TRBV4-1 and J usage is TRBJ2-5; 7 nucleotides match TRBD2. Unmatched junction bases numbered 4, after V lost 4 bases and J lost 2 bases. Germline CDR1 is MGHRA and CDR2 is YSYEKL. The CDR3 runs to 14 residues. CDR3 in amino acids: CASSRGSGQETQYF. The CDR3 DNA reads as TGCGCCAGCAGCCGCGGTAGCGGGCAAGAGACCCAGTACTTC.

The V gene is TRBV5-1, the J gene TRBJ2-2; D not certain. This CDR3 comprises 15 residues. Germline-derived CDR1 and CDR2 are SGHRS and YFSETQ. V gave up 2 bases and J gave up 3 bases, with 11 bases separating them. CDR3 loop: CASSFVGSDTGELFF. CDR3 DNA sequence: TGCGCCAGCAGCTTTGTAGGATCAGACACCGGGGAGCTGTTTTTT.

This clonotype turned up a few times. This chain connects TRBV7-3 to TRBJ2-3; TRBD2 is a possible D gene (6 bases). The CDR3 totals 14 residues. Trimming took off 5 bases at V and 2 bases at J, with 11 bases between the two ends. Per the germline V gene, CDR1 is SGHTA and CDR2 is FQGTGA. The CDR3 bases are TGTGCCAGCAGCCAGGGACTTGACACAGATACGCAGTATTTT. This codes for CASSQGLDTDTQYF.

This clonotype was detected a few times. The chain employs TRBV20-1 and TRBJ1-2; a weak D match, TRBD1 (6 bases). V lost 4 bases and J 2 bases, leaving 14 bases between the germline ends. CDR3 length: 14 amino acids. CDR1 is DFQATT and CDR2 is SNEGSKA in the germline V gene (reference sequence). The CDR3 loop reads CSATGTNGNYGYTF. CDR3 nucleotide sequence: TGCAGTGCTACCGGGACAAACGGAAACTATGGCTACACCTTC.

There are many counts of this clonotype. The chain joins TRBV7-2 to TRBJ2-1; D is possibly TRBD1 (6 bases). Per the germline V gene, CDR1 is SGHTA and CDR2 is FQGNSA. V was pared by 5 bases and J by 0 bases, with 11 bases between. The CDR3 length is 15 residues. CDR3 protein: CASSLDRSSYNEQFF. Here the CDR3 DNA reads TGTGCCAGCAGCCTTGACAGGAGCTCCTACAATGAGCAGTTCTTC.